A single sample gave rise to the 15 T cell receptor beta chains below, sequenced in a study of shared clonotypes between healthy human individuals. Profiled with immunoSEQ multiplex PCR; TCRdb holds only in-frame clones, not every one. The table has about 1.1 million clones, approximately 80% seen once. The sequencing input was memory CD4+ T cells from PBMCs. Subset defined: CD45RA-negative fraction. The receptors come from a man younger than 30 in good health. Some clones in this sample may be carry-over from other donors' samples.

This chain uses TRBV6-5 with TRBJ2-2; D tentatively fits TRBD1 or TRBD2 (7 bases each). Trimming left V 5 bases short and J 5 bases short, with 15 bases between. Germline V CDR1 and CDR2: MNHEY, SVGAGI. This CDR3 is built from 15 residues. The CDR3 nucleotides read TGTGCCAGCAGTCGACAGGGAGGGGGTACCGGGGAGCTGTTTTTT. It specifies CASSRQGGGTGELFF.

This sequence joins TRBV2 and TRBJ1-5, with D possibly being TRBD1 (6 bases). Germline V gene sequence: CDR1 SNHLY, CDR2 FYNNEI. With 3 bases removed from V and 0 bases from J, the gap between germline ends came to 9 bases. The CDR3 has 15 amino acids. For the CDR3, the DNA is TGTGCCAGCAGTGAGGACAGTCATAGCAATCAGCCCCAGCATTTT. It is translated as CASSEDSHSNQPQHF.

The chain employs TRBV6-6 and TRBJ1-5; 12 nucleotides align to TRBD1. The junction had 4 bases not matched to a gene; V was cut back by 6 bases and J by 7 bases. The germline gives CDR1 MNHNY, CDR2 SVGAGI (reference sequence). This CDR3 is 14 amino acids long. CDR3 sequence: CASSGTGGGQPQHF. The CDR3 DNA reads TGTGCCAGCAGCGGGACAGGGGGCGGCCAGCCCCAGCATTTT.

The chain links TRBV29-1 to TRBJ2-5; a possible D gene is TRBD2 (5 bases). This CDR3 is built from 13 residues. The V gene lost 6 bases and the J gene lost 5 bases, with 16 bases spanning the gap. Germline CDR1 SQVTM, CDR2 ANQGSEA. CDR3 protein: CSVAAPAKETQYF. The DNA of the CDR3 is TGCAGCGTAGCGGCCCCGGCTAAGGAGACCCAGTACTTC.

The CDR3 region is CAWSAADGETQYF. In nucleotides, the CDR3 is TGTGCCTGGAGTGCGGCCGACGGGGAGACCCAGTACTTC. The chain uses TRBV30 and TRBJ2-5; D gene unclear. Trimming cost V 1 base and J 5 bases, with 11 bases left between them. This CDR3 spans 13 amino acids. Per the germline V gene, CDR1 is GTSNPN and CDR2 is SVGIG (reference sequence).

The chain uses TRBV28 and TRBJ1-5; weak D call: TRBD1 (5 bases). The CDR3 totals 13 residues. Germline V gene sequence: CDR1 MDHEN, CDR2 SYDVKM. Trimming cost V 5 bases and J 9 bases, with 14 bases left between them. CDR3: CASSTSGGWPQHF. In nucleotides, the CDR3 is TGTGCCAGCAGTACCAGCGGGGGTTGGCCCCAGCATTTT.

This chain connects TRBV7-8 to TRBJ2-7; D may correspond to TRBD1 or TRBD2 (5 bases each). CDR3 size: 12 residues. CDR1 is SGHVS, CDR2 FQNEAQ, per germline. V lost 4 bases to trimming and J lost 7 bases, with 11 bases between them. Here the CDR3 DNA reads TGTGCCAGCAGCTCGGGGCGAGGGGAGCAGTACTTC. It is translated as CASSSGRGEQYF.

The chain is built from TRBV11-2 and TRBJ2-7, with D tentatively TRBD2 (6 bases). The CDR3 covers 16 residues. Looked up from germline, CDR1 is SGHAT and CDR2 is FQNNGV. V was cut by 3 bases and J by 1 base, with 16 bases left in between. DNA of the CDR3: TGTGCCAGCAGCTTCCCCGGGGGAGGTTTATCCTACGAGCAGTACTTC. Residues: CASSFPGGGLSYEQYF.

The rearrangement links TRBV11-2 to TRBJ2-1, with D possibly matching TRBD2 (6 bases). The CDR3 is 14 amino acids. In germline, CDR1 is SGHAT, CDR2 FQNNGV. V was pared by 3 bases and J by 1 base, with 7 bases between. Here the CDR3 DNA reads TGTGCCAGCAGCTTCGGGAGATCCTACAATGAGCAGTTCTTC. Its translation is CASSFGRSYNEQFF.

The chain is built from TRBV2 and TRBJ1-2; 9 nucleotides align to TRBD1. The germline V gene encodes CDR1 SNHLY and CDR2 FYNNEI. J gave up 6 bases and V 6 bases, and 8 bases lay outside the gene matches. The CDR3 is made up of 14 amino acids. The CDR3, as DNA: TGTGCCAGCAGCTCGGACAGGGGTCGCGATGGCTACACCTTC. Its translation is CASSSDRGRDGYTF.

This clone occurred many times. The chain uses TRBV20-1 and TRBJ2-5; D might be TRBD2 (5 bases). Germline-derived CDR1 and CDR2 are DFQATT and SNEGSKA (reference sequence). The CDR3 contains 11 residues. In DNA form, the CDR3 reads TGCGGACTCCTCTCTGGGGAGACCCAGTACTTC. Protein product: CGLLSGETQYF.

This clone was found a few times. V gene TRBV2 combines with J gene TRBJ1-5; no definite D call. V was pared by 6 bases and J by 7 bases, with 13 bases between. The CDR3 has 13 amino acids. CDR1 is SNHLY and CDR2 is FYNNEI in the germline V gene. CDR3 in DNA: TGTGCCAGCAGGTACCTCGTTCCCCAGCCCCAGCATTTT. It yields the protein CASRYLVPQPQHF.

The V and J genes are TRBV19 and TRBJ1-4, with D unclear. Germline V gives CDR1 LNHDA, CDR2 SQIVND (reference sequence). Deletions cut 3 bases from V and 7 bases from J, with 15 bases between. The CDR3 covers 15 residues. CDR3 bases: TGTGCCAGTAGTATCTCTGCTACCTTTGGTGAAAAACTGTTTTTT. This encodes CASSISATFGEKLFF.

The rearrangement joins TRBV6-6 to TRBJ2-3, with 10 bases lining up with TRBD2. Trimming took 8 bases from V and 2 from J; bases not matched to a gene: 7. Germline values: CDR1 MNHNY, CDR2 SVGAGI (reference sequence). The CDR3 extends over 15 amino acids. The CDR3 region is CASQSSGRTTDTQYF. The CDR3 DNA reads TGTGCCAGCCAGAGTAGCGGGAGGACCACAGATACGCAGTATTTT.

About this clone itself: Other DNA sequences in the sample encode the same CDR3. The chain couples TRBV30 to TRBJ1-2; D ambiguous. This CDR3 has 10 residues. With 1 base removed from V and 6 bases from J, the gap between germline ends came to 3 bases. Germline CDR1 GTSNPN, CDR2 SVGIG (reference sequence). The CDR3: CAWSGNGYTF. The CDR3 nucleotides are TGTGCCTGGAGTGGGAATGGCTACACCTTC.